This T cell receptor beta chain was sequenced for a study of shared clonotypes between healthy human individuals. In the study overall: Contributing individuals were a couple of females and a few males aged 18 to 49. Study-wide results and limits: Sorted-subset sequencing, rarefaction showed, was incomplete despite large depth.

As regards this clone: Its cognate antigen is unknown.

CDR1 is LNHDA, CDR2 SQIVND, per germline (reference sequence). The V and J ends lost 1 base and 7 bases respectively, with 8 bases between them. The CDR3 loop spans 12 amino acids. Running of the assay took place at deep level. Every immunoSEQ plate was one replicate of a subset's evenly spread DNA. Using immunoSEQ multiplex PCR, the repertoire was profiled, and TCRdb retains in-frame clones only, with some absent. The repertoire consists of approximately 2.5 million clones, with approximately 92% occurring once and the leading ten covering over 0.12%. This clonotype originated in a young man in good health. This sequence joins TRBV19 and TRBJ2-7, with D possibly TRBD2 on 5 matching bases. Sequenced sample: naive CD4+ T cells sorted from blood. Specified subset: CD45RA+ positively selected. The CDR3 here is CASSIGSGEQYF. The CDR3 DNA reads as TGTGCCAGTAGTATAGGATCGGGGGAGCAGTACTTC.